Following are 17 T cell receptor beta chains from one sample sequenced in a study of cytomegalovirus exposure and HLA in healthy donors. PCR primers comprised 60 Vbeta and 13 Jbeta primers. Clones were read by immunoSEQ multiplex PCR, and TCRdb kept only the in-frame ones, dropping some. The sample has roughly 80,000 clones, 81% seen once. Sequenced material: PBMCs. These receptors came from a woman in her twenties or thirties in good health and CMV-seronegative.

This chain connects TRBV5-4 to TRBJ1-3, with TRBD1 matching 7 bases. This CDR3 region has 15 residues. Germline values: CDR1 SGHNT, CDR2 YYREEE (reference sequence). Trimming at V came to 7 bases and at J to 0 bases, leaving 7 bases not matched to a gene. The CDR3 protein is CASLNRDSSGNTIYF. The DNA of the CDR3 is TGTGCCAGCCTCAATCGGGACAGCTCTGGAAACACCATATATTTT.

J is TRBJ2-5 and V is TRBV7-2; possibly TRBD1 for D (7 bases). Trimming took off 5 bases at V and 0 bases at J, with 13 bases between the two ends. Germline assignment: CDR1 SGHTA and CDR2 FQGNSA. This CDR3 has 15 amino acids. This CDR3 reads CASSRGTVYQETQYF. CDR3 coding DNA: TGTGCCAGCAGCCGCGGGACAGTGTACCAAGAGACCCAGTACTTC.

The chain joins TRBV5-1 to TRBJ1-2, with 8 positions matching TRBD1. CDR3 length: 16 residues. Unmatched junction bases numbered 8, after V lost 4 bases and J lost 0 bases. The germline V gene encodes CDR1 SGHRS and CDR2 YFSETQ. The CDR3 nucleotides read TGCGCCAGCAGCGCGTCCGGGACAGGACCTAACTATGGCTACACCTTC. Its translation: CASSASGTGPNYGYTF. The full variable domain, completed using reference TRBV5-1 and TRBJ1-2, is KAGVTQTPRYLIKTRGQQVTLSCSPISGHRSVSWYQQTPGQGLQFLFEYFSETQRNKGNFPGRFSGRQFSNSRSEMNVSTLELGDSALYLCASSASGTGPNYGYTFGSGTRLTVV.

The V and J genes are TRBV5-1 and TRBJ1-4; 9 nucleotides agree with TRBD1. V lost 4 bases and J lost 8; bases outside the gene matches: 6. The CDR3 contains 14 residues. Germline CDR1 and CDR2: SGHRS and YFSETQ. The CDR3 DNA is TGCGCCAGCAGCAGGACAGGGGCCCGGGAAAAACTGTTTTTT. Its protein product is CASSRTGAREKLFF.

The rearrangement joins TRBV7-9 to TRBJ1-1; TRBD1 is a possible D gene (5 bases). The CDR3 loop spans 14 amino acids. Germline V gene data show CDR1 as SEHNR and CDR2 as FQNEAQ (reference sequence). The V end lost 5 bases, the J end lost 10 bases, and 20 bases lay between the germline ends. The CDR3 nucleotides are TGTGCCAGCAGCACCAGTCCCGGGACTCAGGGAGCTTTCTTT. This gives the protein CASSTSPGTQGAFF. Looking up the rest from reference TRBV7-9 and TRBJ1-1 gives the full variable domain: DTGVSQNPRHKITKRGQNVTFRCDPISEHNRLYWYRQTLGQGPEFLTYFQNEAQLEKSRLLSDRFSAERPKGSFSTLEIQRTEQGDSAMYLCASSTSPGTQGAFFGQGTRLTVV.

This chain connects TRBV28 to TRBJ1-6; 8 bases are shared with TRBD1. The CDR3 has 15 amino acids. Germline CDR1 reads MDHEN; CDR2 reads SYDVKM. Trimming took 2 bases from V and 5 from J; bases not matched to a gene: 2. CDR3: CASSLGDRHNSPLHF. CDR3 DNA: TGTGCCAGCAGTTTAGGGGACAGGCATAATTCACCCCTCCACTTT.

As to this clone: The sample contains more than one DNA sequence encoding this CDR3. The chain carries TRBV28 and TRBJ2-2, with a tentative D call TRBD1 (5 bases). V was trimmed by 2 bases and J by 1 base, leaving 5 bases between them. Germline CDR1 MDHEN, CDR2 SYDVKM. The CDR3 is 14 residues long. Here the CDR3 DNA reads TGTGCCAGCAGTTTAGGACAGAACACCGGGGAGCTGTTTTTT. Translating gives CASSLGQNTGELFF.

This sequence joins TRBV7-3 and TRBJ1-1; tentatively, D is TRBD1 (5 bases). V was pared by 1 base and J by 7 bases, with 19 bases between. This CDR3 spans 16 amino acids. Per the germline V gene, CDR1 is SGHTA and CDR2 is FQGTGA. CDR3: CASSLNGAPPADEAFF. Here the CDR3 DNA reads TGTGCCAGCAGCTTAAATGGGGCCCCGCCCGCCGATGAAGCTTTCTTT.

This clone was counted a few times. J is TRBJ2-2 and V is TRBV6-1, with 9 positions matching TRBD2. Germline loops: CDR1 MNHNS, CDR2 SASEGT. The CDR3 contains 15 residues. V lost 5 bases and J lost 5; bases outside the gene matches: 6. The CDR3 DNA is TGTGCCAGCAGTATAACTAGCGGGCGGACCGGGGAGCTGTTTTTT. Residues: CASSITSGRTGELFF.

This clone has only a few counts. The CDR3 reads CASSPRAGESGYTF. The DNA of the CDR3 is TGTGCCAGCAGCCCCCGGGCAGGGGAATCTGGCTACACCTTC. This chain uses TRBV6-5 with TRBJ1-2; possible D gene TRBD1, 6 bases. Trimming removed 6 bases at V and 7 bases at J, with 18 bases between. This CDR3 is 14 amino acids long. The V gene's germline CDR1 is MNHEY and CDR2 SVGAGI.

V gene TRBV2 combines with J gene TRBJ1-2; D unclear. Looked up from germline, CDR1 is SNHLY and CDR2 is FYNNEI. The CDR3 totals 13 residues. V dropped 4 bases and J dropped 3 bases, with 9 bases sitting between them. As DNA, the CDR3 is TGTGCCAGCAGTGGGGCAGGCTACTATGGCTACACCTTC. This encodes CASSGAGYYGYTF.

This clone was detected only once. The rearrangement joins TRBV2 to TRBJ1-3; unclear D gene. Per germline, CDR1 SNHLY and CDR2 FYNNEI. The CDR3 covers 13 residues. V was shortened by 8 bases and J by 4 bases, with 12 bases between the two germline ends. CDR3 sequence (DNA): TGTGCCAGCTGGGGAGGATCCGGAAACACCATATATTTT. Its translation is CASWGGSGNTIYF. Filled out from reference TRBV2 and TRBJ1-3, the complete variable domain reads EPEVTQTPSHQVTQMGQEVILRCVPISNHLYFYWYRQILGQKVEFLVSFYNNEISEKSEIFDDQFSVERPDGSNFTLKIRSTKLEDSAMYFCASWGGSGNTIYFGEGSWLTVV.

This clone was found a few times. V is TRBV9 and J is TRBJ2-7, with 7 bases aligning to TRBD1. Trimming at V came to 0 bases and at J to 4 bases, leaving 7 bases not matched to a gene. The CDR3 is made up of 15 amino acids. The germline V gene has CDR1 SGDLS and CDR2 YYNGEE. CDR3 in DNA: TGTGCCAGCAGCGTAGATTGGACAGGCGATTACGAGCAGTACTTC. Translating gives CASSVDWTGDYEQYF.

V is TRBV27 and J is TRBJ2-7, with unresolved D. CDR3 size: 16 residues. Looked up from germline, CDR1 is MNHEY and CDR2 is SMNVEV (reference sequence). The V and J ends lost 5 bases and 3 bases respectively, with 20 bases between them. DNA of the CDR3: TGTGCCAGCAGTATCCTCTCCCTGGTGCGGAACTACGAGCAGTACTTC. Translation: CASSILSLVRNYEQYF.

This chain joins TRBV5-4 and TRBJ2-7; D perhaps matches TRBD1 (5 bases). The germline gives CDR1 SGHNT, CDR2 YYREEE (reference sequence). Trimming took off 4 bases at V and 6 bases at J, with 14 bases between the two ends. CDR3 length: 13 residues. The CDR3 DNA follows: TGTGCCAGCAGCATAATTAGGGGCGGCGAGCAGTACTTC. Translating gives CASSIIRGGEQYF.

The chain combines TRBV9 with TRBJ1-4; 7 nucleotides match TRBD1. The CDR3 covers 16 residues. V lost 6 bases, J lost 1 base, and 9 bases stayed unmatched. Germline lookup yields CDR1 SGDLS and CDR2 YYNGEE. The CDR3 sequence is CASTQEQGRTNEKLFF. Here the CDR3 DNA reads TGTGCCAGCACCCAAGAACAGGGGAGAACTAATGAAAAACTGTTTTTT. The entire variable domain, with the rest obtained from reference TRBV9 and TRBJ1-4, is as follows: DSGVTQTPKHLITATGQRVTLRCSPRSGDLSVYWYQQSLDQGLQFLIQYYNGEERAKGNILERFSAQQFPDLHSELNLSSLELGDSALYFCASTQEQGRTNEKLFFGSGTQLSVL.

The chain combines TRBV19 with TRBJ2-7; 9 bases fit TRBD1. Germline-derived CDR1 and CDR2 are LNHDA and SQIVND (reference sequence). The ends lost 7 bases at V and 7 bases at J; junction bases unmatched: 8. The CDR3 consists of 13 residues. CDR3 sequence reads: CASKGTGPLEQYF. CDR3 coding DNA: TGTGCCAGTAAGGGGACAGGGCCTTTGGAGCAGTACTTC.